This T cell receptor beta chain appears in the sequencing data of a study of T cells in Graves' hyperthyroidism and ophthalmopathy. Study results and caveats: Clonotypes that were expanded in thyroid above 0.001 mostly appeared in blood too. The model identified upcoming ophthalmopathy a median about 6.5 months ahead of onset.

The source material, RNA transcripts, was used to amplify TCR beta CDR3 regions. The HTBI set primed first-round TCR CDR3 RT-PCR. TCRdb reanalysed the multiplex PCR reads using MiXCR and keeps one entry per CDR3 protein. Of more than 500,000 distinct CDR3 sequences in the sample, under 15% were seen once. This clonotype was recorded at least ten times. Its target is unknown. The material sequenced was blood. This receptor was taken from a middle-aged woman with Graves' ophthalmopathy.

CDR3 sequence: CATSDPTSGQETQYF. In DNA, the CDR3 is TGTGCCACCAGTGACCCTACTAGCGGACAAGAGACCCAGTACTTC. The chain uses TRBV24-1 and TRBJ2-5, with TRBD2 matching 8 bases. The trim removed 4 bases at V and 2 bases at J, leaving 5 bases unmatched. There are 15 residues in the CDR3. Germline loops: CDR1 KGHDR, CDR2 SFDVKD.